These 25 T cell receptor beta chains share one sample of origin, sequenced in a study of shared clonotypes between healthy human individuals. The assay was immunoSEQ multiplex PCR, and TCRdb's table has in-frame clones only and misses some. The sample holds a few hundred thousand clones, about 80% seen once. The sequenced material came from PBMCs. The receptors come from a woman in her thirties or forties in good health. Some clones in this sample may be carry-over from other donors' samples.

The J gene is TRBJ2-7, the V gene TRBV9, with TRBD1 matching over 8 bases. The V gene's germline CDR1 is SGDLS and CDR2 YYNGEE. The CDR3 covers 15 residues. Unmatched junction bases numbered 5, after V lost 0 bases and J lost 3 bases. DNA of the CDR3: TGTGCCAGCAGCGTAGCCCCGACAGGGGACTACGAGCAGTACTTC. Translated: CASSVAPTGDYEQYF.

The chain recombines TRBV9 with TRBJ1-2; D gene unclear. The germline V gene encodes CDR1 SGDLS and CDR2 YYNGEE. There are 13 residues in the CDR3. V shed 4 bases and J shed 8 bases, with 15 bases lying between them. CDR3: CASSPGFVGGYTF. The CDR3 DNA follows: TGTGCCAGCAGCCCTGGCTTCGTCGGCGGCTACACCTTC.

The V and J genes are TRBV7-2 and TRBJ1-2, with D unclear. Trimming removed 2 bases from V and 0 bases from J, with 10 bases in between. CDR1 and CDR2 (germline): SGHTA, FQGNSA. This CDR3 has 15 residues. The CDR3 region has the DNA TGTGCCAGCAGCTTAAGTGTAGGGTCTAACTATGGCTACACCTTC. Translation: CASSLSVGSNYGYTF.

Only a few counts were recorded for this clone. J is TRBJ2-5 and V is TRBV6-1; TRBD2 agrees at 13 bases. The DNA end favors TRBJ2-7, so the J call may be wrong. The CDR3 totals 14 residues. Per germline, CDR1 MNHNS and CDR2 SASEGT. This CDR3 is CASSRLAGGYEQYF. The CDR3 coding sequence is TGTGCCAGCAGTCGACTAGCGGGAGGCTACGAGCAGTACTTC.

This chain uses TRBV6-1 with TRBJ2-3; 11 nucleotides align to TRBD1. Losses at the gene ends were 3 bases for V and 3 bases for J; bases not matched to a gene: 2. This CDR3 contains 15 residues. The germline V gene encodes CDR1 MNHNS and CDR2 SASEGT. The CDR3 loop reads CASSEDRGRTDTQYF. The CDR3 coding sequence is TGTGCCAGCAGTGAGGACAGGGGGCGTACAGATACGCAGTATTTT.

This clone was seen many times. J is TRBJ1-4 and V is TRBV10-2; perhaps TRBD1 as D (6 bases). Looked up from germline, CDR1 is WSHSY and CDR2 is SAAADI. Trimming removed 4 bases from V and 4 bases from J, with 10 bases in between. The CDR3 runs 14 residues. The CDR3 coding sequence is TGCGCCAGCAGTGCCGGGGGCGATAATGAAAAACTGTTTTTT. This gives the protein CASSAGGDNEKLFF.

This rearrangement joins TRBV6-1 to TRBJ1-2; D remains ambiguous. CDR1 and CDR2 (germline): MNHNS, SASEGT. V was shortened by 2 bases and J by 6 bases, with 16 bases between the two germline ends. CDR3 length equals 15 residues. The CDR3 DNA is TGTGCCAGCAGTGAATGGAGGTACCCCTTCGATGGCTACACCTTC. It codes for CASSEWRYPFDGYTF.

This chain links TRBV25-1 with TRBJ2-1, with TRBD2 identical over 12 bases. CDR3 size: 16 residues. Trimming at V came to 4 bases and at J to 9 bases, leaving 10 bases not matched to a gene. CDR1 and CDR2 (germline): MGHDK, SYGVNS. The CDR3 region has the DNA TGTGCCAGCAGTGGATGGACTAGCGGGAATATCGGTGAGCAGTTCTTC. Translating it yields CASSGWTSGNIGEQFF.

J is TRBJ2-5 and V is TRBV6-5; tentatively, D is TRBD1 (6 bases). Germline-derived CDR1 and CDR2 are MNHEY and SVGAGI. This CDR3 is built from 14 residues. Trimming left V 4 bases short and J 2 bases short, with 11 bases between. The chain's CDR3 is CASSFSGTQETQYF. The CDR3 region has the DNA TGTGCCAGCAGTTTTTCAGGGACACAAGAGACCCAGTACTTC.

The chain has TRBV7-9 and TRBJ2-7; 7 bases line up with TRBD1. V shed 4 bases and J 0 bases; nucleotides not matched to a gene: 3. Germline V gene lookup returns CDR1 SEHNR and CDR2 FQNEAQ (reference sequence). This CDR3 comprises 14 residues. The chain's CDR3 is CASSWGQTSYEQYF. The CDR3 DNA sequence: TGTGCCAGCAGCTGGGGACAGACCTCCTACGAGCAGTACTTC.

The rearrangement uses TRBV14 and TRBJ1-2; no definite D call. Germline assignment: CDR1 SGHDN and CDR2 FVKESK. V lost 4 bases and J lost 3, with 6 bases in between. The CDR3 totals 12 residues. CDR3 DNA: TGTGCCAGCAGCCGCCAGCACTATGGCTACACCTTC. It codes for CASSRQHYGYTF. The variable domain in full, with the rest retrieved from reference TRBV14 and TRBJ1-2, is EAGVTQFPSHSVIEKGQTVTLRCDPISGHDNLYWYRRVMGKEIKFLLHFVKESKQDESGMPNNRFLAERTGGTYSTLKVQPAELEDSGVYFCASSRQHYGYTFGSGTRLTVV.

Comments on this clone: This sample includes further DNA sequences coding for the same CDR3. The rearrangement uses TRBV9 and TRBJ1-1; possibly TRBD1 for D (5 bases). Germline V gene data show CDR1 as SGDLS and CDR2 as YYNGEE. The CDR3 sequence is 15 residues long. V dropped 3 bases and J dropped 0 bases, with 12 bases sitting between them. DNA of the CDR3: TGTGCCAGCAGCGCAACCGGGGGGATGAACACTGAAGCTTTCTTT. It specifies CASSATGGMNTEAFF.

The chain recombines TRBV10-3 with TRBJ2-7, with a weak D call TRBD2 (5 bases). Germline values: CDR1 ENHRY, CDR2 SYGVKD. This CDR3 has 14 amino acids. V shed 6 bases and J shed 6 bases, with 18 bases lying between them. CDR3 region: CAISFSGELSEQYF. Here the CDR3 DNA reads TGTGCCATCAGCTTTTCCGGGGAACTGTCCGAGCAGTACTTC.

CDR3 amino acids: CACSRAGQGYEQYF. The CDR3 coding sequence is TGTGCCTGCTCCCGCGCGGGACAGGGTTACGAGCAGTACTTC. V and J are TRBV27 and TRBJ2-7, with 9 bases aligning to TRBD1. V lost 11 bases and J lost 4; bases outside the gene matches: 12. Germline V CDR1 and CDR2: MNHEY, SMNVEV (reference sequence). The CDR3 has 14 residues.

CDR3 nucleotides: TGTGCCAGCAGCCCCGGGGGATCCAATCAGCCCCAGCATTTT. Protein sequence: CASSPGGSNQPQHF. This chain connects TRBV28 to TRBJ1-5; D is perhaps TRBD1 (5 bases). Looked up from germline, CDR1 is MDHEN and CDR2 is SYDVKM. The CDR3 length is 14 residues. The germline V and J ends were trimmed by 6 bases and 3 bases, with 12 bases remaining between them.

This rearrangement joins TRBV10-2 to TRBJ1-2, with TRBD1 as a possible D gene (5 bases). The V end was cut by 1 base, the J end by 3 bases, with 12 bases between. The CDR3 runs to 15 residues. In germline, CDR1 is WSHSY, CDR2 SAAADI. The CDR3 sequence: CASSELQAAYYGYTF. In DNA, the CDR3 is TGCGCCAGCAGTGAGTTACAGGCGGCCTACTATGGCTACACCTTC.

The chain employs TRBV5-4 and TRBJ2-1; TRBD2 agrees at 14 bases. The CDR3 totals 15 residues. V was clipped by 5 bases and J by 12 bases; unmatched bases: 10. Germline CDR1 and CDR2: SGHNT and YYREEE (reference sequence). CDR3 loop: CASRAGTSGSIGQFF. CDR3 bases: TGTGCCAGCAGGGCCGGGACTAGCGGGAGTATAGGGCAGTTCTTC.

This chain connects TRBV7-3 to TRBJ2-3; 7 bases agree with TRBD1. V gave up 4 bases and J gave up 0 bases; unmatched junction bases: 7. The CDR3 extends over 16 amino acids. The germline V gene encodes CDR1 SGHTA and CDR2 FQGTGA. CDR3 sequence reads: CASSSRQGTSTDTQYF. The CDR3 DNA sequence: TGTGCCAGCAGCTCCCGACAGGGAACTAGCACAGATACGCAGTATTTT.

The chain combines TRBV7-7 with TRBJ1-1, with D tentatively TRBD1 (6 bases). This CDR3 region has 13 residues. Trimming left V 6 bases short and J 1 base short, with 9 bases between. CDR1 SSHAT and CDR2 FNYEAQ come from the germline V gene (reference sequence). The CDR3 coding sequence is TGTGCCAGCAGTCAGGGACAGAACACTGAAGCTTTCTTT. This codes for CASSQGQNTEAFF.

J is TRBJ2-2 and V is TRBV6-4; D possibly corresponds to TRBD2 (5 bases). This CDR3 has 15 amino acids. V dropped 8 bases and J dropped 0 bases, with 13 bases sitting between them. CDR1 is MRHNA and CDR2 is SNTAGT in the germline V gene. CDR3 DNA: TGTGCCAGCCGGAAATCGAGGGCGAACACCGGGGAGCTGTTTTTT. It codes for CASRKSRANTGELFF.

The V gene is TRBV28, the J gene TRBJ1-1; D is ambiguous. This CDR3 comprises 13 residues. Germline V CDR1 and CDR2: MDHEN, SYDVKM. Trimming left V 2 bases short and J 6 bases short, with 10 bases between. CDR3 sequence reads: CASSLSGRAEAFF. The CDR3 DNA is TGTGCCAGCAGTTTAAGCGGGAGAGCTGAAGCTTTCTTT.

The rearrangement uses TRBV11-2 and TRBJ2-1; either TRBD1 or TRBD2 may supply D (6 bases each). The CDR3 is made up of 16 amino acids. V lost 8 bases and J lost 7, with 24 bases in between. Germline assignment: CDR1 SGHAT and CDR2 FQNNGV. Here the CDR3 reads CASSPLRGAGKNEQFF. The DNA for the CDR3 is TGTGCCAGCTCCCCCTTGAGGGGGGCAGGGAAAAATGAGCAGTTCTTC. The full variable domain, its missing parts supplied by reference TRBV11-2 and TRBJ2-1, is EAGVAQSPRYKIIEKRQSVAFWCNPISGHATLYWYQQILGQGPKLLIQFQNNGVVDDSQLPKDRFSAERLKGVDSTLKIQPAKLEDSAVYLCASSPLRGAGKNEQFFGPGTRLTVL.

J is TRBJ1-2 and V is TRBV7-2, with TRBD1 matching 7 bases. The CDR3 runs 14 residues. CDR1 and CDR2 from the germline V gene are SGHTA and FQGNSA. Trimming cost V 8 bases and J 4 bases; bases outside gene matches: 10. The CDR3 DNA is TGTGCCAGCGGCCCACTACAGGGGTCCTATGGCTACACCTTC. This gives the protein CASGPLQGSYGYTF.

The chain recombines TRBV7-2 with TRBJ1-1, with D hard to call. Germline V gene data show CDR1 as SGHTA and CDR2 as FQGNSA. Trimming shortened V by 3 bases and J by 3 bases, and 8 bases separated the two germline ends. The CDR3 extends over 13 amino acids. CDR3 sequence (DNA): TGTGCCAGCAGCTTTCGGCGAGACACTGAAGCTTTCTTT. It specifies CASSFRRDTEAFF.

This chain joins TRBV2 and TRBJ1-2; 7 positions agree with TRBD1. This CDR3 region has 13 residues. Losses at the gene ends were 5 bases for V and 3 bases for J; bases not matched to a gene: 3. Germline CDR1 is SNHLY and CDR2 is FYNNEI. The CDR3 DNA is TGTGCCAGCAGTCGGACAGGTCACTATGGCTACACCTTC. Residues: CASSRTGHYGYTF.